One sample yielded the 5 T cell receptor beta chains listed below, sequenced in a study of control samples from healthy donors and cancer patients. Produced via immunoSEQ multiplex PCR; TCRdb's table is partial and in-frame only. The repertoire has tens of thousands of clones, roughly 84% of them found once; the top ten carry 2.9%. Sequenced sample: PBMCs. The receptors come from a woman in her 50s with lung cancer.

This chain uses TRBV24-1 with TRBJ2-5, with D unclear. The length of the CDR3 is 12 residues. Germline V gives CDR1 KGHDR, CDR2 SFDVKD. Trimming stripped 6 bases from V and 2 bases from J, with 6 bases between. The CDR3 bases are TGTGCCACCAGTTCGCCGCAAGAGACCCAGTACTTC. Encoded protein: CATSSPQETQYF.

V is TRBV27 and J is TRBJ2-1; D unresolved. Germline CDR1 and CDR2: MNHEY and SMNVEV (reference sequence). Trimming shortened V by 5 bases and J by 1 base, and 9 bases separated the two germline ends. CDR3 length: 14 residues. The CDR3 DNA reads TGTGCCAGCAGTGGGCGGCGTTCCTACAATGAGCAGTTCTTC. Translation: CASSGRRSYNEQFF.

The chain employs TRBV24-1 and TRBJ1-1; 10 bases are a match to TRBD1. Germline-derived CDR1 and CDR2 are KGHDR and SFDVKD. This CDR3 has 14 amino acids. The ends lost 12 bases at V and 3 bases at J; junction bases unmatched: 9. This chain's CDR3 is CASNAGTGDTEAFF. The CDR3 coding sequence is TGTGCCTCGAACGCCGGGACAGGGGACACTGAAGCTTTCTTT.

This chain joins TRBV6-2 or TRBV6-3 and TRBJ1-1; no clear D gene. The CDR3 consists of 14 residues. The germline CDR1 and CDR2 sequences are MNHEY and SVGEGT. V was trimmed by 4 bases and J by 0 bases, leaving 9 bases between them. The CDR3: CASSSGSLNTEAFF. The CDR3 nucleotides are TGTGCCAGCAGTTCGGGCTCTTTGAACACTGAAGCTTTCTTT.

The rearrangement links TRBV11-3 to TRBJ2-5; D gene unclear. This CDR3 region has 12 residues. From germline, CDR1 is SGHNT and CDR2 YENEEA. The germline V and J ends were trimmed by 1 base and 3 bases, with 3 bases remaining between them. DNA for the CDR3: TGTGCCAGCAGCTTAGGAGAAGAGACCCAGTACTTC. Residues: CASSLGEETQYF.